These 13 T cell receptor beta chains were all obtained from the same sample, sequenced in a study of a mutant IDH1 vaccine in newly diagnosed glioma. Clones were read by immunoSEQ multiplex PCR, and TCRdb kept only the in-frame ones, dropping some. The repertoire includes approximately 60,000 clones, around 86% of them detected once, and around 3.5% sits in the top ten. No antigens are known for them. As for time point: week 47, end of study. Vaccinated patients received 300 ug of mutant IDH1 20-mer peptide per dose, with topical imiquimod. The source material was PBMCs, sampled from a glioma patient whose treatment included an IDH1 peptide vaccine. Source of these receptors: a woman aged 50 to 65 with glioma.

This clone was detected only once. The rearrangement uses TRBV29-1 and TRBJ1-2, with 9 bases identical to TRBD1. Germline V gives CDR1 SQVTM, CDR2 ANQGSEA. With V trimmed by 3 bases and J by 3 bases, 5 bases remained unmatched. The CDR3 runs to 14 residues. The CDR3 nucleotides read TGCAGCGTTGAGGGACAGGGTCTAGACTATGGCTACACCTTC. Its protein is CSVEGQGLDYGYTF.

This CDR3 reads CASSLDSPGSTEAFF. The CDR3 DNA reads TGTGCCAGCAGCTTAGATAGTCCAGGGAGCACTGAAGCTTTCTTT. V gene TRBV7-9 combines with J gene TRBJ1-1, with TRBD1 as a possible D gene (5 bases). Trimming took off 1 base at V and 4 bases at J, with 13 bases between the two ends. CDR1 SEHNR and CDR2 FQNEAQ come from the germline V gene (reference sequence). The CDR3 is 15 amino acids.

This clone appeared once. The chain couples TRBV6-1 to TRBJ2-3, with D possibly being TRBD1 (6 bases). Per germline, CDR1 MNHNS and CDR2 SASEGT. This CDR3 comprises 14 residues. V was shortened by 6 bases and J by 2 bases, with 12 bases between the two germline ends. DNA for the CDR3: TGTGCCAGCAGCCCCACAGGGAACACAGATACGCAGTATTTT. Its protein is CASSPTGNTDTQYF.

The rearrangement uses TRBV4-1 and TRBJ1-3; the D gene is possibly TRBD1 (5 bases). The V and J ends lost 4 bases and 4 bases respectively, with 17 bases between them. Germline assignment: CDR1 MGHRA and CDR2 YSYEKL. CDR3 length equals 16 residues. In DNA form, the CDR3 reads TGCGCCAGCAGCCTTGATAGGGGTAAAGGAGGAAACACCATATATTTT. Protein: CASSLDRGKGGNTIYF.

V and J are TRBV4-1 and TRBJ1-3; D not certain. Germline V gives CDR1 MGHRA, CDR2 YSYEKL. Trimming left V 1 base short and J 6 bases short, with 7 bases between. CDR3 length equals 13 residues. CDR3: CASSQASSNTIYF. CDR3 DNA: TGCGCCAGCAGCCAAGCCTCATCAAACACCATATATTTT.

This rearrangement joins TRBV6-6 to TRBJ1-4; D uncertain. CDR3 length: 13 residues. Trimming shortened V by 3 bases and J by 5 bases, and 7 bases separated the two germline ends. Germline V gives CDR1 MNHNY, CDR2 SVGAGI (reference sequence). This CDR3 reads CASSYGRNEKLFF. In DNA form, the CDR3 reads TGTGCCAGCAGTTATGGACGGAATGAAAAACTGTTTTTT.

V and J are TRBV5-6 and TRBJ1-6; D unclear. Germline V gives CDR1 SGHDT, CDR2 YYEEEE. Trimming shortened V by 3 bases and J by 8 bases, and 15 bases separated the two germline ends. This CDR3 is built from 15 residues. The CDR3 region has the DNA TGTGCCAGCAGCTCCCGGAGAGGGCCGTATTCACCCCTCCACTTT. Translated: CASSSRRGPYSPLHF.

This clone was seen a single time. The genes are TRBV7-3 and TRBJ1-2; D not resolved. Germline lookup yields CDR1 SGHTA and CDR2 FQGTGA. The CDR3 extends over 14 amino acids. Trimming removed 4 bases from V and 4 bases from J, with 13 bases in between. DNA for the CDR3: TGTGCCAGCAGCTCCACGGGAGCTGGCTATGGCTACACCTTC. Amino acids: CASSSTGAGYGYTF.

This clone was detected once. V usage is TRBV7-2 and J usage is TRBJ1-2; D is possibly TRBD1 (6 bases). Germline-derived CDR1 and CDR2 are SGHTA and FQGNSA. This CDR3 spans 13 amino acids. Trimming took 4 bases from V and 1 from J, leaving 7 bases between them. Here the CDR3 reads CASSSQGNYGYTF. The CDR3 DNA reads as TGTGCCAGCAGCTCACAGGGTAACTATGGCTACACCTTC.

This chain joins TRBV6-6 and TRBJ1-1, with D possibly being TRBD1 (5 bases). V was shortened by 8 bases and J by 0 bases, with 13 bases between the two germline ends. The CDR3 is made up of 14 amino acids. Germline V lookup: CDR1 MNHNY, CDR2 SVGAGI (reference sequence). The CDR3 protein is CASLRGDMNTEAFF. The CDR3 nucleotides are TGTGCCAGCTTACGGGGGGATATGAACACTGAAGCTTTCTTT.

This clone was recorded only once. This chain links TRBV4-2 with TRBJ2-7; TRBD2 matches at 8 bases. Germline-derived CDR1 and CDR2 are LGHNA and YNFKEQ. This CDR3 spans 16 amino acids. V shed 6 bases and J 5 bases; nucleotides not matched to a gene: 15. The CDR3 protein is CASRPEARTSFHEQYF. In nucleotides, the CDR3 is TGTGCCAGCAGACCCGAGGCCCGGACTAGCTTCCACGAGCAGTACTTC.

The chain uses TRBV7-7 and TRBJ2-1, with 11 positions matching TRBD2. Germline V CDR1 and CDR2: SSHAT, FNYEAQ (reference sequence). The CDR3 is 15 residues long. V shed 4 bases and J 6 bases; nucleotides not matched to a gene: 5. In DNA form, the CDR3 reads TGTGCCAGCAGCTCTCTAACTAGCGGGGGCAATGAGCAGTTCTTC. Its translation is CASSSLTSGGNEQFF.

The chain combines TRBV25-1 with TRBJ1-6; 7 bases agree with TRBD1. Per the germline V gene, CDR1 is MGHDK and CDR2 is SYGVNS. J was trimmed by 14 bases and V by 7 bases; bases with no gene match: 17. The CDR3 has 15 residues. In DNA form, the CDR3 reads TGTGCCAGCACCTCAGCCGGGACAGTGGAGGGGACCCTCCACTTT. Its translation: CASTSAGTVEGTLHF.